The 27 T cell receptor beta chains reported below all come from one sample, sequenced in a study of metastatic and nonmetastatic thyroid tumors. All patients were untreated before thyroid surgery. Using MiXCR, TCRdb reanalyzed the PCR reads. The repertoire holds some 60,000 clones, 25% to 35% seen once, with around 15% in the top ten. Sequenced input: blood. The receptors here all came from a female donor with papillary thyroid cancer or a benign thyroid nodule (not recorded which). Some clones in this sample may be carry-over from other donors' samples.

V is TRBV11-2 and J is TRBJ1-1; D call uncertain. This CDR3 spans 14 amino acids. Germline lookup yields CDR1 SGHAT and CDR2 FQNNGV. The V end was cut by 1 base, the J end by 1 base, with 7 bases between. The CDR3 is CASSLGRPNTEAFF. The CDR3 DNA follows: TGTGCCAGCAGCTTAGGGAGACCGAACACTGAAGCTTTCTTT.

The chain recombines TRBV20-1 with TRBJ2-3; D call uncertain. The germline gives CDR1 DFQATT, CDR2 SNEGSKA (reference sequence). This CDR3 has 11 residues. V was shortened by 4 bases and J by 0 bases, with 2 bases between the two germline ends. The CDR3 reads CSATSTDTQYF. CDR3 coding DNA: TGCAGTGCTACTAGCACAGATACGCAGTATTTT.

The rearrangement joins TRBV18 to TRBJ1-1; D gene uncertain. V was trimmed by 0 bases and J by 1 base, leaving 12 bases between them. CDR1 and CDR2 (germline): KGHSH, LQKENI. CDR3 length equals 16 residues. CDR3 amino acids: CASSPPSTGSNTEAFF. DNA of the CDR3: TGTGCCAGCTCACCACCTTCTACGGGGTCGAACACTGAAGCTTTCTTT.

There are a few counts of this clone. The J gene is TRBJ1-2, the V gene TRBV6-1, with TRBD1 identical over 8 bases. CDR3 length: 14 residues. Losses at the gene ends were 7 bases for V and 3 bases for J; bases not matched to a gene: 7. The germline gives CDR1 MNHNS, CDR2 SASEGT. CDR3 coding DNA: TGTGCCAGCACCCCAGGGGGCGCTGACTATGGCTACACCTTC. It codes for CASTPGGADYGYTF.

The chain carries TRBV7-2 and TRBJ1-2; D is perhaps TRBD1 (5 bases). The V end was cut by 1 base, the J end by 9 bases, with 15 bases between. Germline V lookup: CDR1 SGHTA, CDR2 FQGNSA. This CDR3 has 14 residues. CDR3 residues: CASSLGWTPWSYTF. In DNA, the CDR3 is TGTGCCAGCAGCTTAGGTTGGACACCCTGGAGCTACACCTTC.

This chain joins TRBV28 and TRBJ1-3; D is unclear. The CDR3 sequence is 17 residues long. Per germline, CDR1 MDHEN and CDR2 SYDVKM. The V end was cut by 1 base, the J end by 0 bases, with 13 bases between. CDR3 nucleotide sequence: TGTGCCAGCAGTTTATCATTCTCCTCGGACTCTGGAAACACCATATATTTT. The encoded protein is CASSLSFSSDSGNTIYF.

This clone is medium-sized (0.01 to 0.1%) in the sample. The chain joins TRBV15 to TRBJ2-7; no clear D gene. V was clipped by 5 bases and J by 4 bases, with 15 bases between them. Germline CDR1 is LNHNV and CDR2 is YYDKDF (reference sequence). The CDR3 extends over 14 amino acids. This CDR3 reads CATSSPSGGYEQYF. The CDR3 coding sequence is TGTGCCACCAGCTCGCCCTCGGGTGGGTACGAGCAGTACTTC.

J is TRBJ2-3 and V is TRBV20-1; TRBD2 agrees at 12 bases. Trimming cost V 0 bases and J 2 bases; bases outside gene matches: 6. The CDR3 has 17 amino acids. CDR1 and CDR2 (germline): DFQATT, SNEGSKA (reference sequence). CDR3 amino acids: CSARDPSGRADTDTQYF. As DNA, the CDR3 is TGCAGTGCTAGAGATCCTAGCGGGAGGGCGGACACAGATACGCAGTATTTT.

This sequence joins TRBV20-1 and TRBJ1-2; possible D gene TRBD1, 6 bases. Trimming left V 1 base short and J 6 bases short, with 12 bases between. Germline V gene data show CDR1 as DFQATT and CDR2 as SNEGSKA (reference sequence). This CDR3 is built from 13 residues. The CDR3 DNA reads TGCAGTGCTAGAGCGCCAGGGGTGGATGGCTACACCTTC. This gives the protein CSARAPGVDGYTF.

The CDR3: CATSDPPGTSGRLGTGELFF. CDR3 bases: TGTGCCACCAGTGATCCTCCCGGGACTAGCGGGAGATTGGGCACCGGGGAGCTGTTTTTT. The chain uses TRBV24-1 and TRBJ2-2; 14 bases are a match to TRBD2. V lost 3 bases to trimming and J lost 4 bases; unmatched junction nucleotides: 12. The V gene's germline CDR1 is KGHDR and CDR2 SFDVKD. This CDR3 region has 20 residues.

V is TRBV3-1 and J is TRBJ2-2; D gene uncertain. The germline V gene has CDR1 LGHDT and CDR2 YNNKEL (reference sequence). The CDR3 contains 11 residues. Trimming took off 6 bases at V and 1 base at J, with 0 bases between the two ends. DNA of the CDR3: TGTGCCAGCAGGAACACCGGGGAGCTGTTTTTT. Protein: CASRNTGELFF.

CDR3 sequence: CASSLGGTARMNTEAFF. The CDR3 nucleotides read TGTGCCAGCAGCTTAGGTGGGACAGCGCGTATGAACACTGAAGCTTTCTTT. The chain recombines TRBV11-2 with TRBJ1-1, with 7 bases fitting TRBD1. CDR3 size: 17 residues. With V trimmed by 1 base and J by 0 bases, 8 bases remained unmatched. Germline CDR1 reads SGHAT; CDR2 reads FQNNGV.

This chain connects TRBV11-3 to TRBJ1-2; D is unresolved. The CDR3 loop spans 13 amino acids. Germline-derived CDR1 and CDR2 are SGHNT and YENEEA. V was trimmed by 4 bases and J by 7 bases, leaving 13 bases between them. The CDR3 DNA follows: TGTGCCAGCAGCTCCGAGGTTGTGGGTGGCTACACCTTC. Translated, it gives CASSSEVVGGYTF.

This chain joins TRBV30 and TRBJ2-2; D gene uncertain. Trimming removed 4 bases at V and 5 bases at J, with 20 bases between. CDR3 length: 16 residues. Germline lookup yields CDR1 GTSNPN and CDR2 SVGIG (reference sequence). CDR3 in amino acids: CAWTDRQRSGTGELFF. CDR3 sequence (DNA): TGTGCCTGGACAGATAGGCAGAGGTCTGGGACCGGGGAGCTGTTTTTT.

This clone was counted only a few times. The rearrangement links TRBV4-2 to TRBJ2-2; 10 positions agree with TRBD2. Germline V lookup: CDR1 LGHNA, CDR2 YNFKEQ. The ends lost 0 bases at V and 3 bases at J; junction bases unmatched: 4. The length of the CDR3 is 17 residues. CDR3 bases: TGTGCCAGCAGCCAAGACCTAGCGGGAGACTACACCGGGGAGCTGTTTTTT. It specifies CASSQDLAGDYTGELFF.

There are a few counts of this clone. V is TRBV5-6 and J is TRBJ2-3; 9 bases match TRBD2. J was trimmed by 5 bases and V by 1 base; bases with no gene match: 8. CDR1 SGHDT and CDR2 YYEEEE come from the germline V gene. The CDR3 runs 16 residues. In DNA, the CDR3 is TGTGCCAGCAGCTTGCGAAAAGCGGGAGGAAGAGATACGCAGTATTTT. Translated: CASSLRKAGGRDTQYF.

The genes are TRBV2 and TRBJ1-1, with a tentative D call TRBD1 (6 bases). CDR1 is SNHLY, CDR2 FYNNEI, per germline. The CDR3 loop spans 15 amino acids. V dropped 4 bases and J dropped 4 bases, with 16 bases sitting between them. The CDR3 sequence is CASSAVTPGATEAFF. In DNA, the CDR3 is TGTGCCAGCAGTGCGGTGACACCGGGGGCCACTGAAGCTTTCTTT.

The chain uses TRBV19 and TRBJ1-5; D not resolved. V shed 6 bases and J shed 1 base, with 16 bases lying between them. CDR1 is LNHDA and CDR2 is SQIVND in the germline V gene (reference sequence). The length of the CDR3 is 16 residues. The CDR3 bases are TGTGCCAGTAGGACCCTTGCGGAGGGCAGCAATCAGCCCCAGCATTTT. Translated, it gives CASRTLAEGSNQPQHF.

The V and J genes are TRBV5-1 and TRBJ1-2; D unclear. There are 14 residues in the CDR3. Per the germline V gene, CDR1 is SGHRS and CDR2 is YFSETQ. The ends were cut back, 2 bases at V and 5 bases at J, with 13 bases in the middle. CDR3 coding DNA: TGCGCCAGCAGCTTAGCCTCAGGAACTTATGGCTACACCTTC. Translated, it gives CASSLASGTYGYTF.

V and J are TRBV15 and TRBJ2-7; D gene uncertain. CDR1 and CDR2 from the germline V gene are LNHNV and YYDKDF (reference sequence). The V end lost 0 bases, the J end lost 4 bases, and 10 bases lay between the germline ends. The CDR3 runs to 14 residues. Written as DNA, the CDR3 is TGTGCCACCAGCAGAGACGAGAGTCCTTACGAGCAGTACTTC. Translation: CATSRDESPYEQYF.

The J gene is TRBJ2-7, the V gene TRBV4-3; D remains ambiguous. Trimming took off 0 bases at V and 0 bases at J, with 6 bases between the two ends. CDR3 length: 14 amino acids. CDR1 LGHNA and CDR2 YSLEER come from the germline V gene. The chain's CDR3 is CASSQEQFSYEQYF. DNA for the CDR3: TGCGCCAGCAGCCAAGAACAGTTCTCCTACGAGCAGTACTTC.

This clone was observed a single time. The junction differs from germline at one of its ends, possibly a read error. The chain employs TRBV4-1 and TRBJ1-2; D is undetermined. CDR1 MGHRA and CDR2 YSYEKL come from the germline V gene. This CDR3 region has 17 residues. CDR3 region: CASSQDFRAGGDYSYTF. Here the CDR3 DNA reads TGCGCCAGCAGCCAAGATTTTAGGGCAGGTGGCGACTATAGCTACACCTTC.

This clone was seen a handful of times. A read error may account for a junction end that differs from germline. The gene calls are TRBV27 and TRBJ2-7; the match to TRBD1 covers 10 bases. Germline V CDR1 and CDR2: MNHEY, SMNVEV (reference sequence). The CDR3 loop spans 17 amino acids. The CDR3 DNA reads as TGTGTCAGCAGTTTAAAGATCCGGGACAGGGGACACTACGAGCAGTACTTC. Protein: CVSSLKIRDRGHYEQYF.

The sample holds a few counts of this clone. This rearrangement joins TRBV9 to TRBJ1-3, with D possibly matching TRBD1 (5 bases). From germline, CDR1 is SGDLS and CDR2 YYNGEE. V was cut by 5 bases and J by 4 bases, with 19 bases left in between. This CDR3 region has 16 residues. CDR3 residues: CASSPTSGGSGNTIYF. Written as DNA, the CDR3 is TGTGCCAGCAGTCCAACCTCCGGGGGTTCCGGAAACACCATATATTTT.

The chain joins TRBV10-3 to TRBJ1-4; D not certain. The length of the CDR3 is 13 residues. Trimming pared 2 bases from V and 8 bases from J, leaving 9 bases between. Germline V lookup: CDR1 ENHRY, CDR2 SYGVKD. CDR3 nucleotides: TGTGCCATCAGTGAGCAGGAAGGCGAAAAACTGTTTTTT. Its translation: CAISEQEGEKLFF.

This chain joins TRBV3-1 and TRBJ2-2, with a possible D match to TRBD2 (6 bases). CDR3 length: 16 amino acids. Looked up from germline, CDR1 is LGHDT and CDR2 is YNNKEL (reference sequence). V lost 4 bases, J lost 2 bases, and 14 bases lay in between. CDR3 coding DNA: TGTGCCAGCAGCCGGACGGACGGGGGAAACACCGGGGAGCTGTTTTTT. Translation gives CASSRTDGGNTGELFF.

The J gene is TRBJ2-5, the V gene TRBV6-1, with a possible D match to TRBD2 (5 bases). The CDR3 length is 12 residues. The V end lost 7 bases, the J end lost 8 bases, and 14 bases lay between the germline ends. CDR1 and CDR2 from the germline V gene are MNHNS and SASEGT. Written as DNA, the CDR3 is TGTGCCAGCACCGGGAATCGCGCAACCCAGTACTTC. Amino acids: CASTGNRATQYF.